The TCR beta chain described here comes from a study of regulatory T cells in long-lasting Graves disease. The sample holds one count of this clonotype. The junction differs from germline at one of its ends, possibly a read error. Time point reported: persistent/refractory GD, antithyroid drugs over 5 years with positive TRAb. After RNA was extracted from PBMCs, the TCR library was made from it. CDR3 size: 11 residues. Germline-derived CDR1 and CDR2 are SNHLY and FYNNEI. CDR3-region Arm-PCR and iRepertoire HTBI primers produced the TCR beta libraries. TCRdb analysed the multiplex PCR reads with MiXCR anew, one entry per CDR3 protein. The data hold 350,000 to 450,000 distinct CDR3 sequences, with 21% observed a single time.

The receptor's source is a female donor with Graves disease. Sequenced material: peripheral blood mononuclear cells (PBMCs), taken when the disease was refractory, from a patient treated with antithyroid drugs. The V and J genes are TRBV2 and TRBJ1-2; D ambiguous. CDR3 amino acids: CAGSDGTGYTF. CDR3 sequence (DNA): TGTGCCGGCAGTGATGGCACTGGCTACACCTTC.